This entry lists 9 T cell receptor beta chains sequenced from one sample in a study of blood T cell repertoires in COVID-19. Assay used: immunoSEQ multiplex PCR; TCRdb lists only in-frame clones, some missing. The repertoire includes around 130,000 clones, 75% to 90% of them detected once, and about 4.5% sits in the top ten. The material sequenced was peripheral blood. The receptors stem from a man between 40 and 49 years old with acute or convalescent COVID-19.

This rearrangement joins TRBV7-2 to TRBJ1-4; D not resolved. The CDR3 is made up of 16 amino acids. The ends were cut back, 2 bases at V and 4 bases at J, with 14 bases in the middle. The germline V gene encodes CDR1 SGHTA and CDR2 FQGNSA. CDR3 loop: CASSLFGRRVNEKLFF. In DNA form, the CDR3 reads TGTGCCAGCAGCTTATTCGGTCGGAGGGTTAATGAAAAACTGTTTTTT.

This chain connects TRBV6-2 or TRBV6-3 to TRBJ1-6; D is unresolved. From germline, CDR1 is MNHEY and CDR2 SVGEGT. Trimming removed 0 bases at V and 0 bases at J, with 12 bases between. The CDR3 is 18 amino acids. The CDR3 reads CASSYSEVGSSYNSPLHF. Written as DNA, the CDR3 is TGTGCCAGCAGTTACTCGGAGGTGGGGAGCTCCTATAATTCACCCCTCCACTTT.

The genes are TRBV7-6 and TRBJ1-1; D perhaps matches TRBD1 (6 bases). The CDR3 is made up of 15 amino acids. Germline V gene sequence: CDR1 SGHVS, CDR2 FNYEAQ. V lost 5 bases, J lost 0 bases, and 13 bases lay in between. CDR3 protein: CASSAQQGVNTEAFF. CDR3 DNA: TGTGCCAGCAGCGCCCAACAGGGAGTGAACACTGAAGCTTTCTTT.

With regard to this clone: With a much larger clone just one base away, this may be a read error. This sample also contains other DNA sequences that code for the same CDR3. The rearrangement joins TRBV7-3 to TRBJ1-1; 7 bases agree with TRBD1. V gave up 5 bases and J gave up 1 base; unmatched junction bases: 1. CDR1 is SGHTA and CDR2 is FQGTGA in the germline V gene. The CDR3 is made up of 13 amino acids. The CDR3 reads CASSRDRNTEAFF. The CDR3, as DNA: TGTGCCAGCAGCCGGGACAGGAACACTGAAGCTTTCTTT.

The chain couples TRBV21-1 to TRBJ1-1; TRBD1, the table's D call, was not compared with the DNA. TRBV21-1 is marked as a pseudogene. There are 15 residues in the CDR3. CDR3 DNA: TGTGCCAGCAGCATCCCAGGGGCTGAGAACACTGAAGCTTTCTTT. It codes for CASSIPGAENTEAFF.

This chain connects TRBV19 to TRBJ1-1; D might be TRBD1 (6 bases). Germline loops: CDR1 LNHDA, CDR2 SQIVND (reference sequence). The V end was cut by 7 bases, the J end by 5 bases, with 14 bases between. There are 13 residues in the CDR3. In DNA form, the CDR3 reads TGTGCCAGTACCTTGGGGGCGCAGACTGAAGCTTTCTTT. Amino acids: CASTLGAQTEAFF.

In DNA, the CDR3 is TGCGCCAGCAGCTTTACAAAGAACACTGAAGCTTTCTTT. This gives the protein CASSFTKNTEAFF. This sequence joins TRBV5-1 and TRBJ1-1; D is undetermined. The V and J ends lost 2 bases and 1 base respectively, with 6 bases between them. Germline V gene data show CDR1 as SGHRS and CDR2 as YFSETQ. The CDR3 contains 13 residues.

This sequence joins TRBV29-1 and TRBJ1-1, with 9 bases that match TRBD1. The germline V gene has CDR1 SQVTM and CDR2 ANQGSEA. The CDR3 sequence is 17 residues long. V shed 6 bases and J 5 bases; nucleotides not matched to a gene: 19. The CDR3 here is CSVSGGQGYIDGTEAFF. CDR3 in DNA: TGCAGCGTCTCGGGCGGACAGGGGTATATTGATGGGACTGAAGCTTTCTTT.

The chain combines TRBV3-1 (or the pseudogene TRBV3-2) with TRBJ1-4, with 7 bases lining up with TRBD1. Germline CDR1 and CDR2: LGHDT and YNNKEL (reference sequence). J lost 0 bases, V lost 4 bases, and 5 bases had no gene match. The CDR3 consists of 16 residues. CDR3 nucleotide sequence: TGTGCCAGCAGCCCCGACAGGGTCGCAACTAATGAAAAACTGTTTTTT. This translates into CASSPDRVATNEKLFF.